The clone carrying this T cell receptor beta chain was detected a few times. No antigen is known for it. The sample is drawn from a study of post-analysis software for immune sequencing data. The CDR3 extends over 14 amino acids. CDR1 and CDR2 (germline): SGHTA, FQGNSA. V lost 4 bases and J lost 7, with 14 bases in between. Study outcomes and limitations: With TRBV5-6, TRBV5-1 and TRBV20-1 included, about five TRBV segments were more frequent in patients than in controls.

Carried by the TCR beta cDNA libraries were unique molecular identifiers. In TCRdb, the PCR reads were re-called with MiXCR into one record per CDR3 protein. The table lists approximately 570,000 distinct CDR3 sequences, 44% of them singletons. The J gene is TRBJ2-1, the V gene TRBV7-2, with TRBD2 as a possible D gene (5 bases). Material: blood. The TCR sequence derives from a girl between 10 and 17 years old with multiple sclerosis. DNA for the CDR3: TGTGCCAGCAGCTCTCGGCGGCCGGGGAATGAGCAGTTCTTC. Translated: CASSSRRPGNEQFF.